This note documents a single T cell receptor (beta chain) sequence. This entry is derived from a study of T-cell memory formation after mild COVID-19. Deletions cut 1 base from V and 7 bases from J, with 7 bases between. Germline V CDR1 and CDR2: SEHNR, FQNEAQ (reference sequence). The CDR3 covers 12 residues. TCRdb re-called the 5' RACE reads with MiXCR, one entry per CDR3 protein. The sample records about 600,000 distinct CDR3 sequences, roughly 21% being singletons. This clonotype was sampled from an adult woman who had mild COVID-19 (a few samples of this study predate the infection). Cell type and time point are not known. The sample consisted of PBMCs or a T cell subset sorted from them (not recorded which). The chain carries TRBV7-9 and TRBJ1-1; D not certain. The CDR3 region has the DNA TGTGCCAGCAGCTTAGTCTTGGGTGAAGCTTTCTTT. It translates to CASSLVLGEAFF.